This T cell receptor (beta chain) emerged from a study of blood T cell repertoires in COVID-19. The overall study: Acute-phase and convalescent COVID-19 samples originated in the United States, Italy and Spain. Sample material is recorded as cDNA or gDNA derived from T cells, B-cell-depleted T cells, or PBMCs.

Methods used by the authors: For nucleated cells, counts were estimated from reference gene primer amplification. The protocol was immunoSEQ multiplex PCR, while the TCRdb copy is restricted to in-frame clones and leaves out a portion. V and J calls and clone size are those listed in that table; D and trimming were worked out from the DNA. The sample shows around 130,000 clones, 80% of them seen only once. V was clipped by 4 bases and J by 0 bases, with 19 bases between them. CDR1 is LGHDT, CDR2 YNNKEL, per germline (reference sequence). This CDR3 contains 17 residues. This TCR was sampled from a man aged 70 or older with acute or convalescent COVID-19. Sample: peripheral blood. V is TRBV3-1 (or the pseudogene TRBV3-2) and J is TRBJ2-7, with D perhaps matching TRBD1 (5 bases). CDR3 amino acids: CASSPTGRVTSSYEQYF. CDR3 DNA: TGTGCCAGCAGCCCAACAGGACGTGTGACGAGCTCCTACGAGCAGTACTTC.